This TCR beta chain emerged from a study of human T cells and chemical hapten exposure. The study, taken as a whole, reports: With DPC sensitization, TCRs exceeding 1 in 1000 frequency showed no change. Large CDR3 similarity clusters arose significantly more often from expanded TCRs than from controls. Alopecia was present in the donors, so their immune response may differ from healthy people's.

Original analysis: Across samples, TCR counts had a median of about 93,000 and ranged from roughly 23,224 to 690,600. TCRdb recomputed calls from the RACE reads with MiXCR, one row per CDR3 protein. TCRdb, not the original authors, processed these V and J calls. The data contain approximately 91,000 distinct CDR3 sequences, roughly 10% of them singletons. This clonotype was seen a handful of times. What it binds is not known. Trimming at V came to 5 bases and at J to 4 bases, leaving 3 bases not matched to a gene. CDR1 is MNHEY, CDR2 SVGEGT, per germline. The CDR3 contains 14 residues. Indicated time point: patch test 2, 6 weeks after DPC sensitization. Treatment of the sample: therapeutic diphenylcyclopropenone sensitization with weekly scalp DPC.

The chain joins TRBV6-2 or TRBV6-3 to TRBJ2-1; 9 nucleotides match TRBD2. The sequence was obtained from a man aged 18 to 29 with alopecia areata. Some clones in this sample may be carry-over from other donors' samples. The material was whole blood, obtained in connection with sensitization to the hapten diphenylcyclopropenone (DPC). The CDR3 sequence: CASSRGGEYNEQFF. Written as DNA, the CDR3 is TGTGCCAGCAGTCGCGGGGGGGAATACAATGAGCAGTTCTTC.